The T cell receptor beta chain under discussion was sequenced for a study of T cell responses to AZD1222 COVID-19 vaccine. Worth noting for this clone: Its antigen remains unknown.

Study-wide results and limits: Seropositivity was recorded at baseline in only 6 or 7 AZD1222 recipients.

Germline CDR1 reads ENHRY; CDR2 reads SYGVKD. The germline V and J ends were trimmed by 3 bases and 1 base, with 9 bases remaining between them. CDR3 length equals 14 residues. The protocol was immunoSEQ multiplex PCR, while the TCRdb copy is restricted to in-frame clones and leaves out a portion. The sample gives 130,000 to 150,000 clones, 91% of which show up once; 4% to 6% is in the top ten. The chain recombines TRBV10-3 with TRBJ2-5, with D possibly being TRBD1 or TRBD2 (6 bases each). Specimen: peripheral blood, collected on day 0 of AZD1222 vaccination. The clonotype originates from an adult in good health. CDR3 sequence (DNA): TGTGCCATCAGTGAATGGGGGGCCCAAGAGACCCAGTACTTC. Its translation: CAISEWGAQETQYF.